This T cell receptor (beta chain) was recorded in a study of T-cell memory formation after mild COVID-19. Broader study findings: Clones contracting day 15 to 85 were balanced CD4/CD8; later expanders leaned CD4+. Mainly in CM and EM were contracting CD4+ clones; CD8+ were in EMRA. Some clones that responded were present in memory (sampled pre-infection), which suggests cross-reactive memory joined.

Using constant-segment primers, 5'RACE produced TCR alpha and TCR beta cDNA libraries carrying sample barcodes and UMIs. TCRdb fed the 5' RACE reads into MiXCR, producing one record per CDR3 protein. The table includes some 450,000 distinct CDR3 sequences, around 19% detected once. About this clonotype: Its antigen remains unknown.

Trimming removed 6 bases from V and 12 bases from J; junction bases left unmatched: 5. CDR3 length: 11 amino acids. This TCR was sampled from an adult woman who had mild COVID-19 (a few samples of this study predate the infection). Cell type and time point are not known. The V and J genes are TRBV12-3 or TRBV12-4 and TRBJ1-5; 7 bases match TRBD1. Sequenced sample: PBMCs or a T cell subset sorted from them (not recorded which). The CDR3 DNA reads TGTGCCAGCAGCCTAGACAGGGTCCAGCATTTT. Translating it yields CASSLDRVQHF.